This T cell receptor beta chain is drawn from a study of shared clonotypes between healthy human individuals. Per germline, CDR1 SGDLS and CDR2 YYNGEE. V was pared by 3 bases and J by 2 bases, with 9 bases between. There are 14 residues in the CDR3. Naive CD8 isolation took CD45RO-negative cells positively selected for CCR7 and excluded terminally differentiated effector memory CD45RA+ cells. In the case of this clone: This CDR3 is also generated by other DNA sequences in the sample.

Here immunoSEQ multiplex PCR was the method, and the copy in TCRdb shows in-frame clones only, minus some. This table holds millions of clones, 93% found once. The sample consisted of naive CD8+ T cells from PBMCs. The clonotype originates from a man aged 18 to 35 in good health. Some clones in this sample may be carry-over from other donors' samples. The gene calls are TRBV9 and TRBJ1-5; the D gene is possibly TRBD1 (5 bases). CDR3 sequence reads: CASSGGGGNQPQHF. CDR3 nucleotides: TGTGCCAGCAGCGGGGGGGGAGGCAATCAGCCCCAGCATTTT.